The 22 T cell receptor beta chains below all came from one sample that was sequenced in a study of early T cells in non-severe SARS-CoV-2 infection. TCRdb reanalysed the 5' RACE reads using MiXCR and keeps one entry per CDR3 protein. The sample holds about 36,000 distinct CDR3 sequences; less than 7.5% are singletons and the top ten take approximately 26%. The source material was whole blood, sampled at baseline. The receptors derive from an adult who was a healthcare worker with PCR-confirmed SARS-CoV-2 infection or an uninfected control (not recorded which).

On this clonotype itself: One end of the junction varies from germline; a read error may be responsible. V is TRBV18 and J is TRBJ2-1, with D possibly TRBD1 on 5 matching bases. The CDR3 consists of 16 residues. CDR1 and CDR2 from the germline V gene are KGHSH and LQKENI. The CDR3 coding sequence is TGTGTCAGCTCACCACCCGACAGAAAATCCTACAATGAGCAGTTCTTC. As protein: CVSSPPDRKSYNEQFF.

This clonotype turned up a few times. Here the CDR3 DNA reads TGTGCCAGCAGTCGCGGGACAAATCTTAATCAGCCCCAGCATTTT. This codes for CASSRGTNLNQPQHF. This rearrangement joins TRBV12-3 or TRBV12-4 to TRBJ1-5; D is perhaps TRBD1 (6 bases). Trimming removed 5 bases at V and 4 bases at J, with 15 bases between. The CDR3 runs to 15 residues.

This clonotype has at least ten counts. The chain employs TRBV12-3 or TRBV12-4 and TRBJ1-2; D not certain. The CDR3 is 11 residues long. Trimming took 3 bases from V and 10 from J, leaving 9 bases between them. The CDR3 region is CASSFRRTYTF. The CDR3 bases are TGTGCCAGCAGTTTTAGGCGTACCTACACCTTC.

This clonotype was recorded a few times. V and J are TRBV6-5 and TRBJ2-1, with 15 bases lining up with TRBD2. V was pared by 6 bases and J by 9 bases, with 6 bases of the junction left unmatched. The CDR3 is made up of 15 amino acids. The germline CDR1 and CDR2 sequences are MNHEY and SVGAGI. The CDR3 bases are TGTGCCAGCAGCCGCGGACTAGCGGGAGGGAGTGAGCAGTTCTTC. It specifies CASSRGLAGGSEQFF.

In this sample, this clonotype turned up a few times. The rearrangement joins TRBV20-1 to TRBJ2-7, with D tentatively TRBD2 (6 bases). The ends were cut back, 6 bases at V and 0 bases at J, with 15 bases in the middle. This CDR3 comprises 14 residues. Germline CDR1 reads DFQATT; CDR2 reads SNEGSKA (reference sequence). CDR3 loop: CSAFARETSYEQYF. The CDR3 nucleotides read TGCAGTGCCTTCGCCCGGGAGACCTCCTACGAGCAGTACTTC.

This clonotype has a handful of counts. The chain has TRBV5-1 and TRBJ2-3, with TRBD1 identical over 7 bases. The CDR3 covers 15 residues. With V trimmed by 1 base and J by 0 bases, 2 bases remained unmatched. CDR1 SGHRS and CDR2 YFSETQ come from the germline V gene. The CDR3 loop is CASSLWGQSTDTQYF. CDR3 bases: TGCGCCAGCAGCTTGTGGGGACAGAGCACAGATACGCAGTATTTT.

This clonotype was found a few times. The chain combines TRBV18 with TRBJ2-7, with 7 bases that match TRBD1. This CDR3 is 13 amino acids long. Germline V gives CDR1 KGHSH, CDR2 LQKENI. Trimming removed 5 bases from V and 3 bases from J; junction bases left unmatched: 4. The CDR3: CASSADRNYEQYF. In DNA form, the CDR3 reads TGTGCCAGCTCAGCGGACAGGAACTACGAGCAGTACTTC.

Ten or more counts support this clonotype. The chain has TRBV4-2 and TRBJ2-1; 10 bases match TRBD2. Per the germline V gene, CDR1 is LGHNA and CDR2 is YNFKEQ. V was clipped by 5 bases and J by 5 bases; unmatched bases: 6. The CDR3 spans 15 residues. CDR3 nucleotide sequence: TGTGCCAGCAGCTTCCGGACTAGCGGTAACAATGAGCAGTTCTTC. It yields the protein CASSFRTSGNNEQFF.

This clonotype was found many times. The V gene is TRBV7-3, the J gene TRBJ2-3; 7 bases align to TRBD1. Germline V gives CDR1 SGHTA, CDR2 FQGTGA. V shed 5 bases and J 0 bases; nucleotides not matched to a gene: 5. The CDR3 is made up of 15 amino acids. Written as DNA, the CDR3 is TGTGCCAGCAGCCCGGGACAGACTAGCACAGATACGCAGTATTTT. It yields the protein CASSPGQTSTDTQYF.

The sample holds a few counts of this clonotype. CDR3: CASSQPGLAVGYNEQFF. The CDR3, as DNA: TGCGCCAGCAGCCAACCTGGACTAGCGGTCGGGTACAATGAGCAGTTCTTC. This sequence joins TRBV4-1 and TRBJ2-1, with 10 bases identical to TRBD2. V gave up 2 bases and J gave up 4 bases; unmatched junction bases: 8. This CDR3 region has 17 residues. The germline V gene has CDR1 MGHRA and CDR2 YSYEKL.

This clonotype has more than one count but fewer than ten. The V call is TRBV7-9, the J call TRBJ1-5; TRBD1 is a possible D gene (6 bases). The V gene's germline CDR1 is SEHNR and CDR2 FQNEAQ (reference sequence). The germline V and J ends were trimmed by 0 bases and 2 bases, with 14 bases remaining between them. CDR3 size: 17 residues. The DNA of the CDR3 is TGTGCCAGCAGCTTAGCCGGACAGTCGATGGGCAATCAGCCCCAGCATTTT. Translating it yields CASSLAGQSMGNQPQHF.

This clonotype was counted only a few times. The V call is TRBV29-1, the J call TRBJ2-7; 8 positions agree with TRBD1. The CDR3 is 12 residues long. Germline values: CDR1 SQVTM, CDR2 ANQGSEA. With 6 bases clipped from V and 3 bases from J, the junction kept 4 bases outside the gene matches. In nucleotides, the CDR3 is TGCAGCGTCGGACAGGGTAACTACGAGCAGTACTTC. Translation: CSVGQGNYEQYF.

There are many counts of this clonotype. The chain carries TRBV11-2 and TRBJ2-1; D unresolved. The V end lost 5 bases, the J end lost 7 bases, and 9 bases lay between the germline ends. Germline assignment: CDR1 SGHAT and CDR2 FQNNGV. CDR3 length: 12 residues. CDR3 DNA: TGTGCCAGCAGCCCGCAGCTGAATGAGCAGTTCTTC. Its translation is CASSPQLNEQFF.

This clonotype showed up just a few times. The V gene is TRBV9, the J gene TRBJ1-4; TRBD1 matches 9 bases. Germline-derived CDR1 and CDR2 are SGDLS and YYNGEE. The CDR3 covers 16 residues. The ends lost 3 bases at V and 3 bases at J; junction bases unmatched: 6. Written as DNA, the CDR3 is TGTGCCAGCAGCGCCGGGACAGGGATAGCTAATGAAAAACTGTTTTTT. Protein: CASSAGTGIANEKLFF.

This clonotype was observed at least ten times. This chain joins TRBV11-2 and TRBJ2-5; 9 positions agree with TRBD2. Trimming cost V 5 bases and J 4 bases; bases outside gene matches: 2. The length of the CDR3 is 13 residues. CDR1 and CDR2 (germline): SGHAT, FQNNGV. Here the CDR3 DNA reads TGTGCCAGCAGCCGTAGCGGGAGAGAGACCCAGTACTTC. Translation: CASSRSGRETQYF.

The CDR3 DNA reads as TGTGCCAGCCTAGGTCCGGGACAGGGGCAAAGCGAGCAGTACTTC. Its protein product is CASLGPGQGQSEQYF. V is TRBV3-1 and J is TRBJ2-7; 10 nucleotides agree with TRBD1. This CDR3 contains 15 residues. Germline values: CDR1 LGHDT, CDR2 YNNKEL (reference sequence). The V gene end was trimmed by 8 bases and the J gene end by 6 bases; junction bases not matched to a gene: 13.

This clonotype was observed many times. The CDR3 sequence: CASSYSGDSYEQYF. The CDR3 DNA reads TGTGCCAGCAGTTACTCTGGGGACAGCTACGAGCAGTACTTC. V usage is TRBV6-5 and J usage is TRBJ2-7; 7 bases are shared with TRBD1. CDR3 length equals 14 residues. V was pared by 0 bases and J by 3 bases, with 2 bases of the junction left unmatched. CDR1 MNHEY and CDR2 SVGAGI come from the germline V gene.

The rearrangement links TRBV30 to TRBJ1-4, with D possibly matching TRBD1 (5 bases). Trimming removed 2 bases at V and 2 bases at J, with 12 bases between. The CDR3 is 15 residues long. From germline, CDR1 is GTSNPN and CDR2 SVGIG (reference sequence). CDR3 DNA: TGTGCCTGGAGTCCCCAATCAGGGACTAATGAAAAACTGTTTTTT. Residues: CAWSPQSGTNEKLFF.

There are many counts of this clonotype. The chain has TRBV24-1 and TRBJ2-1; 7 nucleotides align to TRBD2. This CDR3 is built from 15 residues. Germline CDR1 KGHDR, CDR2 SFDVKD. Germline trimming cut 2 bases from V and 7 bases from J; bases unmatched to any gene: 7. Here the CDR3 reads CATSDWGGSRNEQFF. In DNA form, the CDR3 reads TGTGCCACCAGTGATTGGGGCGGGAGCCGTAATGAGCAGTTCTTC.

The rearrangement links TRBV29-1 to TRBJ2-7; 9 positions agree with TRBD1. Per the germline V gene, CDR1 is SQVTM and CDR2 is ANQGSEA. The CDR3 runs to 15 residues. The V gene end was trimmed by 1 base and the J gene end by 3 bases; junction bases not matched to a gene: 7. CDR3 sequence (DNA): TGCAGCGTTGAAGGAACCGGGACAGGGAACTACGAGCAGTACTTC. Translated: CSVEGTGTGNYEQYF.

This chain joins TRBV20-1 and TRBJ1-2, with 7 bases identical to TRBD1. The germline V gene has CDR1 DFQATT and CDR2 SNEGSKA (reference sequence). Trimming cost V 6 bases and J 2 bases; bases outside gene matches: 3. The CDR3 runs to 12 residues. Here the CDR3 reads CSARGINYGYTF. The DNA of the CDR3 is TGCAGTGCCAGGGGGATAAACTATGGCTACACCTTC.

This sequence joins TRBV18 and TRBJ2-1; 10 bases fit TRBD2. With V trimmed by 8 bases and J by 10 bases, 8 bases remained unmatched. There are 13 residues in the CDR3. The germline V gene encodes CDR1 KGHSH and CDR2 LQKENI. The CDR3 sequence is CASQKSGLAEQFF. The CDR3 DNA sequence: TGTGCCAGCCAAAAATCGGGACTAGCGGAGCAGTTCTTC.